The clone carrying this TCR beta chain was seen a handful of times. Its specificity is not known. The junction and the germline gene differ at one end; a read error may be behind it. This sample is part of a study of CD8 T cells in ankylosing spondylitis. Notes on the study in general: The disease-linked clones had a CD8+ phenotype and low blood frequencies. In the blood and synovial fluid of reactive arthritis, some motif variants had been previously reported.

Each TCR beta library was made by quantitative 5'-RACE that incorporated molecular barcodes. TCRdb called the 5' RACE reads again in MiXCR, with one record for every CDR3 protein. The sample lists approximately 250,000 distinct CDR3 sequences; about 10% were seen once. Germline loops: CDR1 DFQATT, CDR2 SNEGSKA (reference sequence). The CDR3 has 17 amino acids. V is TRBV20-1 and J is TRBJ2-3; 14 nucleotides match TRBD2. Sequenced material: blood, either unsorted or a sorted T cell fraction (not recorded which). The TCR sequence derives from a male donor with ankylosing spondylitis or in good health (not recorded which). CDR3 residues: CCAPLRTSGRYTDTQYF. The DNA of the CDR3 is TGCTGTGCGCCCTTAAGGACTAGCGGGAGGTACACAGATACGCAGTATTTT.